The clone carrying this T cell receptor (beta chain) was found many times. The target antigen is unknown. This record comes from a study of T cells in Graves' hyperthyroidism and ophthalmopathy. Study findings and constraints: Ophthalmopathy cases were set apart from stable hyperthyroidism by a 13 V-J model. In validation, the model predicted ophthalmopathy. These predictions came a median roughly 6.5 months before onset. Most expanded thyroid clonotypes above 0.001 also appeared in blood.

The germline V gene has CDR1 SQVTM and CDR2 ANQGSEA. V lost 6 bases, J lost 4 bases, and 8 bases stayed unmatched. The CDR3 contains 13 residues. The CDR3 regions of TCR beta were amplified from RNA transcripts. Initially, a first-round RT-PCR of the TCR CDR3 employed the HTBI primer set. TCRdb used MiXCR to reprocess the multiplex PCR reads, holding one entry per CDR3 protein. The sample lists roughly 840,000 distinct CDR3 sequences; 35% to 40% were seen once. This TCR derives from a man aged 18-30 years with Graves' hyperthyroidism. Sequencing used blood. The chain carries TRBV29-1 and TRBJ1-2; 7 nucleotides align to TRBD1. Here the CDR3 DNA reads TGCAGCGTCGTCACAGGGGCCGGCTATGGCTACACCTTC. Its protein is CSVVTGAGYGYTF.